This TCR beta chain was sequenced for a study of spatial heterogeneity in lung cancer. Turning to the study itself: Correlation of TCR transcript counts in tumor regions with a T cell module score from matched bulk RNA-seq was strong.

Study results and caveats: The study found that expanded intratumoral alpha and beta TCR counts tracked tumor mutation counts.

V was pared by 5 bases and J by 1 base, with 5 bases of the junction left unmatched. CDR3 length: 16 amino acids. The germline V gene encodes CDR1 SGHNT and CDR2 YENEEA. Using its own MiXCR run on the 5' RACE reads, TCRdb lists one record per CDR3 protein. The sample consists of 13,000 or so distinct CDR3 sequences, about 4.6% of them appearing once. In this sample, this clonotype turned up many times. Antigen unknown. Time point in this sample: sample taken at primary tumor resection. The sequence was collected from a male donor with early-stage non-small cell lung cancer. This rearrangement joins TRBV11-3 to TRBJ2-2; 9 positions agree with TRBD1. The input for sequencing was lung tumor tissue, taken at surgery. The chain's CDR3 is CASSRGQGGNTGELFF. The CDR3 region has the DNA TGTGCCAGCAGCAGGGGACAGGGAGGGAACACCGGGGAGCTGTTTTTT. Full variable domain (rest looked up from reference TRBV11-3 and TRBJ2-2): EAGVVQSPRYKIIEKKQPVAFWCNPISGHNTLYWYLQNLGQGPELLIRYENEEAVDDSQLPKDRFSAERLKGVDSTLKIQPAELGDSAVYLCASSRGQGGNTGELFFGEGSRLTVL.